Listed here is a single T cell receptor beta chain. The V segment lost 6 bases and the J segment 7 bases; nucleotides outside the gene matches: 8. CDR3 length: 14 amino acids. Germline V CDR1 and CDR2: GTSNPN, SVGIG (reference sequence). The record originates from a study of blood T cell repertoires in COVID-19. The wider study: Nucleic acid was either cDNA or gDNA, and it came from T cells, B-cell-depleted T cells, or PBMCs.

Original data processing: The assay estimated nucleated cells by amplifying reference gene primers. Repertoires were generated with immunoSEQ multiplex PCR, while TCRdb's copy carries only in-frame clones and drops some. V and J calls plus clone size are reproduced from that table; the DNA served to infer D and trimming. The table has approximately 160,000 clones, over 75% seen once; the top ten hold 4.5% to 7.5%. This study enrolled people aged roughly 18 to 89 from around 25 US geographic areas. All recovered Cohort 3 donors got two negative PCRs, got clearance, or saw symptom resolution. This TCR was sampled from a man in his forties who had recovered from COVID-19. Sequencing was carried out using PBMCs or T cells enriched from blood (not recorded which). The rearrangement joins TRBV30 to TRBJ2-1, with 11 bases fitting TRBD2. DNA for the CDR3: TGTGCCTGTATTAGCGGGGGGGCGGGTAATGAGCAGTTCTTC. It encodes CACISGGAGNEQFF.